This T cell receptor beta chain was obtained from a study of tissue T cells after allogeneic stem cell transplantation. The CDR3 consists of 14 residues. V trimming: 2 bases; J trimming: 0 bases; junction bases outside the gene matches: 1. The germline CDR1 and CDR2 sequences are FNHDT and SITEND (reference sequence). Worth noting for this clone: The genes are named according to mouse. The DNA ends 1 residue before the CDR3 does, and the rest of the CDR3 is filled in from the germline J gene.

The repertoire was sequenced with immunoSEQ multiplex PCR; TCRdb's copy has only in-frame clones and lacks some. The table includes approximately 50,000 clones, 73% detected once. The rearrangement links TRBV19 to TRBJ2-7; 8 bases fit TRBD1. The origin of this receptor is a pool of C57BL/6 mice in good health. The material sequenced was sorted cells pooled from one or two spleens. CDR3 sequence reads: CASSIQGASYEQYF. The sequenced part of the CDR3 DNA is TGTGCCAGCAGTATTCAGGGGGCCTCCTATGAACAGTAC. Filled out from reference TRBV19 and TRBJ2-7, the complete variable domain reads GGIITQTPKFLIGQEGQKLTLKCQQNFNHDTMYWYRQDSGKGLRLIYYSITENDLQKGDLSEGYDASREKKSSFSLTVTSAQKNEMAVFLCASSIQGASYEQYFGPGTRLTVL.